This is a list of T cell receptor beta chains from one sample in a study of OX40 agonist ivuxolimab in advanced cancers. Using immunoSEQ multiplex PCR, the repertoire was profiled, and TCRdb retains in-frame clones only, with some absent. The sample records approximately 89,000 clones, around nine tenths being singletons. The starting material was CD4+ or CD8+ T cells sorted from blood, obtained in a trial of the OX40 agonist ivuxolimab. These receptors originate from an adult with an advanced solid tumor such as melanoma, head and neck, liver or kidney cancer. The CDR3 runs from the conserved cysteine through the conserved F or W. Each record gives: V gene, clone size, J gene, D gene, CDR3 DNA, CDR3 protein. D genes are given only for firm matches. Where a row states a size, it is once, few, many or the class of an expanded clone; other rows omit it.

>TRBV28|once|TRBJ2-7|TRBD2
TGTGCCAGCAGGAGTGGTGGTGCTAGCGGGAGGAGGTACGAGCAGTACTTC
CASRSGGASGRRYEQYF
>TRBV19|once|TRBJ2-5|TRBD1
TGTGCCAGTAGTACCCGGACAGGGCTCCTCCAAGAGACCCAGTACTTC
CASSTRTGLLQETQYF
>TRBV19|once|TRBJ2-6|TRBD1
TGTGCCAGTAGTAACCGGGACAGGGTCCATCGGGCCAACGTCCTGACTTTC
CASSNRDRVHRANVLTF
>TRBV27|.|TRBJ2-5|.
TGTGCCAGCAGTCCGGCTTCCAAAGAGACCCAGTACTTC
CASSPASKETQYF
>TRBV2|.|TRBJ2-1|TRBD2
TGTGCCAGCAGTGAAGTCCGACTAGCGGTTTACAATGAGCAGTTCTTC
CASSEVRLAVYNEQFF
>TRBV13|.|TRBJ2-6|.
TGTGCCAGCAGCTTGATAAGGGGGGTAGGACTGCTGGCCAACGTCCTGACTTTC
CASSLIRGVGLLANVLTF
>TRBV19|.|TRBJ2-7|TRBD1
TGTGCCAGTAGTACACCGGGACAGGCTGTGGAGCAGTACTTC
CASSTPGQAVEQYF
>TRBV28|once|TRBJ2-7|TRBD1
TGTGCCAGCAGGAACGACAGGGAACGCGAGCAGTACTTC
CASRNDREREQYF
>TRBV2|.|TRBJ2-1|.
TGTGCCAGCAGTGTAACAGAGGGTACCTACAATGAGCAGTTCTTC
CASSVTEGTYNEQFF
>TRBV2|.|TRBJ2-7|TRBD1
TGTGCCAGCAGTGTGGGACAGGGATCCTACGAGCAGTACTTC
CASSVGQGSYEQYF
>TRBV15|.|TRBJ2-5|.
TGTGCCACCAGCGCCCTGCGGGGAGGTCGTCAAGAGACCCAGTACTTC
CATSALRGGRQETQYF
>TRBV7-2|.|TRBJ2-5|.
TGTGCCAGCAGCCCTGCCGGGCTCGGCTCGGAGACCCAGTACTTC
CASSPAGLGSETQYF
>TRBV19|.|TRBJ2-6|TRBD1
TGTGCCAGTAGTATGACAGGGGGCAGCTCTGGGGCCAACGTCCTGACTTTC
CASSMTGGSSGANVLTF
>TRBV5-4|.|TRBJ2-1|.
TGTGCCAGCAGCCGCAGCTGGGGGGCTAATGAGCAGTTCTTC
CASSRSWGANEQFF
>TRBV28|.|TRBJ1-4|TRBD1
TGTGCCAGCAGACAATCACCGGGACAGGGGGCGGAAAAACTGTTTTTT
CASRQSPGQGAEKLFF
>TRBV19|.|TRBJ1-4|.
TGTGCCACCGCACCCCCGGCAACTAATGAAAAACTGTTTTTT
CATAPPATNEKLFF
>TRBV7-8|.|TRBJ1-1|TRBD1
TGTGCCAGCAGCTTGGGACAGGCGAACACTGAAGCTTTCTTT
CASSLGQANTEAFF
>TRBV7-3|.|TRBJ2-2|.
TGTGCCAGCAGCTTAAGCGGGGCGAACACCGGGGAGCTGTTTTTT
CASSLSGANTGELFF
>TRBV9|.|TRBJ2-1|TRBD2
TGTGCCAGCAGCGGACTAGCGGGAATCACGTACAATGAGCAGTTCTTC
CASSGLAGITYNEQFF
>TRBV5-6|.|TRBJ2-4|.
TGTGCCAGCAGCGGGGGTGGGGCCAAAAACATTCAGTACTTC
CASSGGGAKNIQYF
>TRBV6-5|.|TRBJ1-5|.
TGTGCCAGCAGTCGGGGCATCATAGGGCAGCCCCAGCATTTT
CASSRGIIGQPQHF
>TRBV9|.|TRBJ2-3|.
TGTGCCAGCAGCGTCAGCGGGAGCACAGATACGCAGTATTTT
CASSVSGSTDTQYF
>TRBV10-3|.|TRBJ2-1|.
TGTGCCATCAGTGAGTCGGGGGAGGTACGGACCAATGAGCAGTTCTTC
CAISESGEVRTNEQFF
>TRBV20-1|.|TRBJ2-7|.
TGCAGTGCCTTGGTTTCGGCCGAGCAGTACTTC
CSALVSAEQYF
>TRBV4-1|.|TRBJ1-4|.
TGCGCCAGCAGCCAAGAGACCGGGACTCAAAATGAAAAACTGTTTTTT
CASSQETGTQNEKLFF
>TRBV28|.|TRBJ1-1|.
TGTGCCAGCAGTTTGTCCCTCCCAGGTTACCTGTTCGGGGCTGAAGCTTTCTTT
CASSLSLPGYLFGAEAFF
>TRBV28|.|TRBJ2-7|TRBD1
TGTGCCAGCAGACCCACCGGGACAGGCTCCTACGAGCAGTACTTC
CASRPTGTGSYEQYF
>TRBV6-5|.|TRBJ2-3|TRBD2
TGTGCCAGCAGTTTCTATCCGGGGACTAGCGGAGATACGCAGTATTTT
CASSFYPGTSGDTQYF
>TRBV2|few|TRBJ1-2|.
TGTGCCAGCAGTGAAGGGGAAGGATCGAACTATGGCTACACCTTC
CASSEGEGSNYGYTF
>TRBV30|.|TRBJ1-3|.
TGTGCCTGTCGGCCCTCTGGAAACACCATATATTTT
CACRPSGNTIYF
>TRBV28|few|TRBJ1-5|.
TGTGCCACCCGGGTCCTCAATCAGCCCCAGCATTTT
CATRVLNQPQHF
>TRBV5-8|.|TRBJ2-3|.
TGTGCCAGCAGCTTGGGAGGGCTGCGCACAGATACGCAGTATTTT
CASSLGGLRTDTQYF
>TRBV5-1|once|TRBJ2-2|.
TGCGCCAGCAGCTTAAACCAGAACCCCGGGGAGCTGTTTTTT
CASSLNQNPGELFF
>TRBV29-1|.|TRBJ1-1|.
TGCAGCGTACACTCAGCCCTGAACACTGAAGCTTTCTTT
CSVHSALNTEAFF
>TRBV6-6|.|TRBJ1-2|.
TGTGCCAGCAGTCTACAGAGCCTCTATGGCTACACCTTC
CASSLQSLYGYTF
>TRBV27|once|TRBJ1-5|TRBD1
TGTGCCAGCAGCTCCGGGACAGGGACCAATCAGCCCCAGCATTTT
CASSSGTGTNQPQHF
>TRBV28|.|TRBJ2-2|.
TGTGCCAGCAGTGGTACCCAGGGTTCCCCGAGCACCGGGGAGCTGTTTTTT
CASSGTQGSPSTGELFF
>TRBV5-1|.|TRBJ2-6|.
TGCGCCAGCAGCTTACTACCCAACTCTGGGGCCAACGTCCTGACTTTC
CASSLLPNSGANVLTF
>TRBV5-1|.|TRBJ2-2|.
TGCGCCAGCAGCCTGGGGGGTGGCACCGGGGAGCTGTTTTTT
CASSLGGGTGELFF
>TRBV2|.|TRBJ2-2|TRBD1
TGTGCCAGCAGTTCCGGGACAGGGGGTAATACGGACACCGGGGAGCTGTTTTTT
CASSSGTGGNTDTGELFF